One sample yielded the 23 T cell receptor beta chains listed below, sequenced in a study of blood T cells in healthy people across ages. The authors ran a second PCR of roughly 6 to 12 cycles using a sample-barcoded 5' primer and a J-beta primer mix. TCRdb recomputed calls from the 5' RACE reads with MiXCR, one row per CDR3 protein. The sample includes 1.5 million to 2 million distinct CDR3 sequences, 28% of them seen just once. Material for sequencing was blood. These TCRs come from a woman aged 30 to 39 in good health.

With respect to this clonotype: One end of the junction does not line up with germline, which may come from a read error. The chain carries TRBV7-6 and TRBJ1-5; D is ambiguous. The CDR3 contains 13 residues. Germline V gene data show CDR1 as SGHVS and CDR2 as FNYEAQ. The CDR3 here is CASSLAHGGPRHF. CDR3 coding DNA: TGTGCCAGCAGCTTAGCGCATGGCGGGCCCCGGCATTTT.

This clonotype appeared many times. This chain links TRBV18 with TRBJ2-7; TRBD1 agrees at 7 bases. The germline CDR1 and CDR2 sequences are KGHSH and LQKENI. The CDR3 loop spans 14 amino acids. V lost 2 bases and J lost 3; bases outside the gene matches: 4. In nucleotides, the CDR3 is TGTGCCAGCTCACCAGGGGACAGCTACTACGAGCAGTACTTC. Its translation is CASSPGDSYYEQYF.

This clonotype was seen once. This chain connects TRBV5-5 to TRBJ1-1; D remains ambiguous. Trimming pared 3 bases from V and 4 bases from J, leaving 10 bases between. The CDR3 runs to 13 residues. Germline CDR1 is SGHKS and CDR2 is YYEKEE (reference sequence). CDR3 amino acids: CASSSPRSTEAFF. CDR3 sequence (DNA): TGTGCCAGCAGCTCCCCCCGGAGCACTGAAGCTTTCTTT.

The sample holds a few counts of this clonotype. This chain connects TRBV4-3 to TRBJ2-5; the D gene is possibly TRBD2 (7 bases). Trimming removed 1 base from V and 1 base from J, with 10 bases in between. The CDR3 has 15 amino acids. The V gene's germline CDR1 is LGHNA and CDR2 YSLEER. The DNA of the CDR3 is TGCGCCAGCAGCCAAGTGGGGGGGCCCCAAGAGACCCAGTACTTC. This encodes CASSQVGGPQETQYF.

The chain carries TRBV5-5 and TRBJ2-6, with D maybe TRBD2 (7 bases). Trimming took 4 bases from V and 2 from J, leaving 13 bases between them. The CDR3 sequence is 16 residues long. Germline V gene sequence: CDR1 SGHKS, CDR2 YYEKEE (reference sequence). CDR3: CASSPWGGPGANVLTF. CDR3 in DNA: TGTGCCAGCAGCCCCTGGGGGGGGCCTGGGGCCAACGTCCTGACTTTC.

This chain uses TRBV7-8 with TRBJ1-4; TRBD1 might be the D (5 bases). The CDR3 is made up of 13 amino acids. CDR1 SGHVS and CDR2 FQNEAQ come from the germline V gene. Trimming removed 5 bases at V and 4 bases at J, with 8 bases between. CDR3 loop: CASSGGDNEKLFF. The CDR3 DNA reads TGTGCCAGCAGCGGGGGAGATAATGAAAAACTGTTTTTT.

In its sample, this clonotype was seen many times. J is TRBJ2-1 and V is TRBV7-2, with D unresolved. V lost 5 bases and J 6 bases, leaving 11 bases between the germline ends. CDR3 length: 13 residues. Per the germline V gene, CDR1 is SGHTA and CDR2 is FQGNSA. The CDR3 nucleotides are TGTGCCAGCAGCGCCGGGCTCCGCAATGAGCAGTTCTTC. It codes for CASSAGLRNEQFF.

The chain joins TRBV18 to TRBJ2-1; D unclear. The germline gives CDR1 KGHSH, CDR2 LQKENI. The CDR3 runs to 14 residues. Between the trimmed V and J ends, which lost 1 base and 9 bases, there was a span of 13 bases. CDR3 loop: CASSPLKGMGEQFF. For the CDR3, the DNA is TGTGCCAGCTCACCACTGAAGGGAATGGGTGAGCAGTTCTTC. Variable domain in full (rest from reference TRBV18 and TRBJ2-1): NAGVMQNPRHLVRRRGQEARLRCSPMKGHSHVYWYRQLPEEGLKFMVYLQKENIIDESGMPKERFSAEFPKEGPSILRIQQVVRGDSAAYFCASSPLKGMGEQFFGPGTRLTVL.

The chain recombines TRBV2 with TRBJ2-5; 12 bases align to TRBD2. The CDR3 loop spans 15 amino acids. V gave up 4 bases and J gave up 5 bases; unmatched junction bases: 5. Germline assignment: CDR1 SNHLY and CDR2 FYNNEI. CDR3 amino acids: CASSATSGRTETQYF. DNA for the CDR3: TGTGCCAGCAGTGCGACTAGCGGGAGAACGGAGACCCAGTACTTC. The full variable domain, completed using reference TRBV2 and TRBJ2-5, is EPEVTQTPSHQVTQMGQEVILRCVPISNHLYFYWYRQILGQKVEFLVSFYNNEISEKSEIFDDQFSVERPDGSNFTLKIRSTKLEDSAMYFCASSATSGRTETQYFGPGTRLLVL.

With respect to this clonotype: This may stem from a read error, because a much larger clone lies one nucleotide away. This rearrangement joins TRBV29-1 to TRBJ2-7, with D tentatively TRBD2 (5 bases). The CDR3 covers 13 residues. Germline V gives CDR1 SQVTM, CDR2 ANQGSEA. Between the trimmed V and J ends, which lost 7 bases and 7 bases, there was a span of 20 bases. The CDR3 nucleotides read TGCAGCGGTCCCGGGGATTTCTACAATGAGCAGTACTTC. It specifies CSGPGDFYNEQYF.

This rearrangement joins TRBV10-3 to TRBJ2-7, with TRBD1 matching over 10 bases. In germline, CDR1 is ENHRY, CDR2 SYGVKD. The CDR3 spans 16 residues. After removal of 0 bases from V and 0 bases from J, the junction contained 2 bases not matched to a gene. CDR3 residues: CAISESGTGDSYEQYF. The CDR3 nucleotides read TGTGCCATCAGTGAGTCCGGGACAGGGGACTCCTACGAGCAGTACTTC.

This rearrangement joins TRBV15 to TRBJ2-1; D unresolved. V was trimmed by 3 bases and J by 11 bases, leaving 8 bases between them. Germline assignment: CDR1 LNHNV and CDR2 YYDKDF (reference sequence). The CDR3 has 11 amino acids. The CDR3 sequence is CATSSGDKQFF. The CDR3, as DNA: TGTGCCACCAGCAGTGGGGATAAGCAGTTCTTC. Full variable domain (rest looked up from reference TRBV15 and TRBJ2-1): DAMVIQNPRYQVTQFGKPVTLSCSQTLNHNVMYWYQQKSSQAPKLLFHYYDKDFNNEADTPDNFQSRRPNTSFCFLDIRSPGLGDTAMYLCATSSGDKQFFGPGTRLTVL.

This clonotype was detected ten times or more. The chain joins TRBV5-6 to TRBJ2-7, with no clear D. Between the trimmed V and J ends, which lost 1 base and 3 bases, there was a span of 5 bases. In germline, CDR1 is SGHDT, CDR2 YYEEEE. The CDR3 sequence is 12 residues long. CDR3 bases: TGTGCCAGCAGCTTGTCCATCTACGAGCAGTACTTC. Its protein product is CASSLSIYEQYF.

The genes are TRBV28 and TRBJ2-4; no clear D gene. The CDR3 spans 17 residues. Germline V gives CDR1 MDHEN, CDR2 SYDVKM. V gave up 2 bases and J gave up 13 bases, with 27 bases separating them. CDR3 sequence reads: CASSLNLPGPASNEQYF. The CDR3 coding sequence is TGTGCCAGCAGTTTAAACCTCCCAGGACCGGCCTCCAATGAGCAGTACTTC.

This clonotype showed up just a few times. The rearrangement joins TRBV7-2 to TRBJ2-1; 9 nucleotides match TRBD2. CDR3 length: 16 residues. J lost 4 bases, V lost 6 bases, and 10 bases had no gene match. CDR1 and CDR2 (germline): SGHTA, FQGNSA. The CDR3 region has the DNA TGTGCCAGCAGTACCAGCGGGGGGACTAGATACAATGAGCAGTTCTTC. It encodes CASSTSGGTRYNEQFF.

This clonotype was counted between two and nine times. The chain carries TRBV12-3 or TRBV12-4 and TRBJ1-6; tentative D call: TRBD1 (6 bases). The CDR3 runs 12 residues. Trimming removed 9 bases at V and 5 bases at J, with 8 bases between. The CDR3 protein is CASAGDNSPLHF. The CDR3 nucleotides are TGTGCCAGTGCAGGGGATAATTCACCCCTCCACTTT.

As concerns this clonotype: Just one base apart from a much larger clone, this may be a read error. This rearrangement joins TRBV29-1 to TRBJ2-1; D may be TRBD2 (7 bases). V lost 5 bases, J lost 6 bases, and 17 bases lay in between. Germline V CDR1 and CDR2: SQVTM, ANQGSEA. The CDR3 loop spans 14 amino acids. In DNA, the CDR3 is TGCAGCGTTAGATTGCAGGGGAGGGGCAATGAGCAGTTCTTC. The encoded protein is CSVRLQGRGNEQFF.

The genes are TRBV3-1 and TRBJ1-4; D ambiguous. Germline CDR1 is LGHDT and CDR2 is YNNKEL (reference sequence). V lost 3 bases, J lost 8 bases, and 10 bases lay in between. This CDR3 region has 13 residues. CDR3 loop: CASSQGDMEKLFF. The CDR3 DNA is TGTGCCAGCAGCCAGGGTGATATGGAAAAACTGTTTTTT.

The sample holds a few counts of this clonotype. J is TRBJ2-7 and V is TRBV15, with D uncertain. CDR1 is LNHNV, CDR2 YYDKDF, per germline (reference sequence). The CDR3 totals 12 residues. V was pared by 2 bases and J by 7 bases, with 9 bases between. The DNA of the CDR3 is TGTGCCACCAGCAGATTTAGTTCAGAGCAGTACTTC. As protein: CATSRFSSEQYF.

In this sample, this clonotype turned up a few times. The chain recombines TRBV15 with TRBJ1-1, with no clear D. The V and J ends lost 7 bases and 1 base respectively, with 13 bases between them. This CDR3 has 14 residues. The V gene's germline CDR1 is LNHNV and CDR2 YYDKDF (reference sequence). DNA for the CDR3: TGTGCCACCAACTTACATAATCCGAACACTGAAGCTTTCTTT. This gives the protein CATNLHNPNTEAFF. Drawing the rest from reference TRBV15 and TRBJ1-1, the complete variable domain is DAMVIQNPRYQVTQFGKPVTLSCSQTLNHNVMYWYQQKSSQAPKLLFHYYDKDFNNEADTPDNFQSRRPNTSFCFLDIRSPGLGDTAMYLCATNLHNPNTEAFFGQGTRLTVV.

The V and J genes are TRBV29-1 and TRBJ2-1; 7 bases align to TRBD1. V dropped 3 bases and J dropped 7; count of bases not matched to a gene: 6. CDR1 and CDR2 from the germline V gene are SQVTM and ANQGSEA. The CDR3 extends over 13 amino acids. The CDR3 here is CSVDKGARNEQFF. The CDR3 bases are TGCAGCGTTGATAAGGGGGCGCGGAATGAGCAGTTCTTC.

This clonotype was counted between two and nine times. J is TRBJ2-3 and V is TRBV5-1; 8 positions match TRBD1. V lost 4 bases, J lost 4 bases, and 8 bases stayed unmatched. This CDR3 region has 15 residues. Germline loops: CDR1 SGHRS, CDR2 YFSETQ. CDR3 bases: TGCGCCAGCAGCATAGGACAGGGAGAGGCAGATACGCAGTATTTT. It codes for CASSIGQGEADTQYF.

The chain recombines TRBV5-1 with TRBJ1-5; D not certain. Trimming left V 7 bases short and J 5 bases short, with 13 bases between. The CDR3 runs to 13 residues. The germline gives CDR1 SGHRS, CDR2 YFSETQ. The CDR3 DNA sequence: TGCGCCAGCCGCCTTGACTGGGATCAGCCCCAGCATTTT. Protein sequence: CASRLDWDQPQHF.